The clone carrying this T cell receptor (beta chain) appeared a single time. Sequenced by immunoSEQ multiplex PCR; TCRdb stores in-frame clones only, minus some. The table includes fewer than 450,000 clones, about 91% detected once. J gave up 6 bases and V 3 bases, and 9 bases lay outside the gene matches. The germline gives CDR1 SGDLS, CDR2 YYNGEE. The CDR3 is 16 residues long. The sample comes from a study of blood T cell repertoires in COVID-19. The sample consisted of peripheral blood. The rearrangement joins TRBV9 to TRBJ2-1; 10 bases fit TRBD1. The source is a woman aged 45-59 years with COVID-19, enrolled during active disease. DNA of the CDR3: TGTGCCAGCAGCGCCACACCGGGACAGGGGACCAATGAGCAGTTCTTC. Amino acid sequence: CASSATPGQGTNEQFF.